The 19 T cell receptor beta chains presented below share a single source sample, sequenced in a study of T cell responses to AZD1222 COVID-19 vaccine. Some clones are missing from TCRdb's copy, which holds only in-frame ones; the method was immunoSEQ multiplex PCR. The repertoire consists of under 150,000 clones, with 90% to 95% occurring once and the leading ten covering about 3%. This specimen was peripheral blood, taken on day 0 of AZD1222 vaccination. All receptors derive from an adult in good health.

This clone was observed a single time. This sequence joins TRBV28 and TRBJ1-1; no firm D call. Germline CDR1 and CDR2: MDHEN and SYDVKM. V lost 3 bases to trimming and J lost 6 bases, with 8 bases between them. CDR3 length equals 12 residues. The CDR3 is CASSFPVSEAFF. DNA of the CDR3: TGTGCCAGCAGTTTCCCGGTCTCTGAAGCTTTCTTT. The whole variable domain, remainder taken from reference TRBV28 and TRBJ1-1, is DVKVTQSSRYLVKRTGEKVFLECVQDMDHENMFWYRQDPGLGLRLIYFSYDVKMKEKGDIPEGYSVSREKKERFSLILESASTNQTSMYLCASSFPVSEAFFGQGTRLTVV.

This CDR3 reads CASSMGGRATQPQHF. Here the CDR3 DNA reads TGTGCCAGTAGTATGGGGGGAAGGGCAACTCAGCCCCAGCATTTT. The chain employs TRBV19 and TRBJ1-5; TRBD1 is a possible D gene (5 bases). CDR1 and CDR2 (germline): LNHDA, SQIVND (reference sequence). The CDR3 has 15 residues. Trimming removed 3 bases at V and 6 bases at J, with 15 bases between.

This chain connects TRBV11-2 to TRBJ2-5, with a tentative D call TRBD1 (5 bases). The CDR3 sequence is 17 residues long. Germline CDR1 reads SGHAT; CDR2 reads FQNNGV. The V and J ends lost 0 bases and 2 bases respectively, with 16 bases between them. For the CDR3, the DNA is TGTGCCAGCAGCTTAGAAGTAACAGGATTCTTTCAAGAGACCCAGTACTTC. It translates to CASSLEVTGFFQETQYF. The variable domain in full, with the rest retrieved from reference TRBV11-2 and TRBJ2-5, is EAGVAQSPRYKIIEKRQSVAFWCNPISGHATLYWYQQILGQGPKLLIQFQNNGVVDDSQLPKDRFSAERLKGVDSTLKIQPAKLEDSAVYLCASSLEVTGFFQETQYFGPGTRLLVL.

The genes are TRBV3-1 (or the pseudogene TRBV3-2) and TRBJ2-2; no firm D call. Germline CDR1 reads LGHDT; CDR2 reads YNNKEL (reference sequence). Trimming removed 1 base at V and 8 bases at J, with 5 bases between. The length of the CDR3 is 12 residues. The chain's CDR3 is CASSQGWGELFF. Here the CDR3 DNA reads TGTGCCAGCAGCCAAGGATGGGGGGAGCTGTTTTTT.

The J gene is TRBJ2-1, the V gene TRBV6-4; 12 bases agree with TRBD2. Germline V CDR1 and CDR2: MRHNA, SNTAGT. The length of the CDR3 is 15 residues. V was clipped by 10 bases and J by 2 bases; unmatched bases: 6. The CDR3 nucleotides are TGTGCCACCCGCCGACTAGCGGGAGCCTACAATGAGCAGTTCTTC. The encoded protein is CATRRLAGAYNEQFF.

J is TRBJ1-1 and V is TRBV7-9; 7 positions agree with TRBD1. CDR1 and CDR2 (germline): SEHNR, FQNEAQ (reference sequence). V dropped 3 bases and J dropped 10; count of bases not matched to a gene: 20. CDR3 length: 17 amino acids. The CDR3 region has the DNA TGTGCCAGCAGCTTTATGACCATACGACAGGGAGGTGCAGGAGCTTTCTTT. Its translation is CASSFMTIRQGGAGAFF.

Of note for this clone: One end of the junction is discordant with germline, which a read error may explain. The chain carries TRBV28 and TRBJ2-1; 9 nucleotides align to TRBD2. The CDR3 consists of 14 residues. Germline V gene data show CDR1 as MDHEN and CDR2 as SYDVKM. For the CDR3, the DNA is TGTGCCAGCATAAGCGGGAGGACATACACTGAGCAGTTCTTC. Residues: CASISGRTYTEQFF.

The V call is TRBV2, the J call TRBJ2-3; no reliable D call. Per germline, CDR1 SNHLY and CDR2 FYNNEI. Trimming shortened V by 9 bases and J by 4 bases, and 5 bases separated the two germline ends. This CDR3 is 10 amino acids long. DNA of the CDR3: TGTGCCAGTTTTGCAGATACGCAGTATTTT. Translation gives CASFADTQYF.

The gene calls are TRBV28 and TRBJ1-4; 8 bases agree with TRBD1. There are 14 residues in the CDR3. V shed 3 bases, J shed 11 bases, and the junction held 8 bases outside the gene matches. CDR1 is MDHEN and CDR2 is SYDVKM in the germline V gene. The CDR3 region has the DNA TGTGCCAGCAGTTTCCCCGGGACAGGCCCCAAACTGTTTTTT. Translating gives CASSFPGTGPKLFF.

This clone appeared a few times. This sequence joins TRBV5-1 and TRBJ2-5, with D uncertain. Trimming removed 0 bases at V and 1 base at J, with 4 bases between. The germline V gene has CDR1 SGHRS and CDR2 YFSETQ. This CDR3 has 13 residues. The CDR3: CASSLEVQETQYF. The CDR3, as DNA: TGCGCCAGCAGCTTGGAAGTCCAAGAGACCCAGTACTTC.

This clone was observed once. The chain uses TRBV12-3 or TRBV12-4 and TRBJ2-5, with a tentative D call TRBD1 (7 bases). CDR3 length: 13 residues. V was cut by 3 bases and J by 4 bases, with 9 bases left in between. The CDR3 here is CASSFQGGETQYF. DNA of the CDR3: TGTGCCAGCAGTTTCCAGGGGGGAGAGACCCAGTACTTC.

This sequence joins TRBV7-9 and TRBJ2-7, with 7 positions matching TRBD2. Looked up from germline, CDR1 is SEHNR and CDR2 is FQNEAQ (reference sequence). The CDR3 extends over 14 amino acids. V lost 4 bases, J lost 7 bases, and 10 bases stayed unmatched. DNA for the CDR3: TGTGCCAGCAGCTCGGGACTACCCTCTCCGGAGCAGTACTTC. Protein product: CASSSGLPSPEQYF.

This clone was found once. The chain is built from TRBV27 and TRBJ1-2; D unresolved. CDR1 and CDR2 from the germline V gene are MNHEY and SMNVEV (reference sequence). The CDR3 has 13 amino acids. Trimming took 8 bases from V and 9 from J, leaving 19 bases between them. The CDR3 DNA follows: TGTGCCAGCGGGAGGCGGGTTTCCCCCAGCTACACCTTC. Protein sequence: CASGRRVSPSYTF.

This chain links TRBV29-1 with TRBJ2-2; tentatively, D is TRBD1 (6 bases). V was shortened by 6 bases and J by 0 bases, with 11 bases between the two germline ends. CDR1 is SQVTM, CDR2 ANQGSEA, per germline. The CDR3 is 14 amino acids. Here the CDR3 reads CSVQDRTNTGELFF. CDR3 DNA sequence: TGCAGCGTCCAAGACAGGACGAACACCGGGGAGCTGTTTTTT.

This chain links TRBV30 with TRBJ1-5, with 7 bases identical to TRBD1. V dropped 5 bases and J dropped 3; count of bases not matched to a gene: 7. Germline V gene lookup returns CDR1 GTSNPN and CDR2 SVGIG (reference sequence). The CDR3 totals 14 residues. In nucleotides, the CDR3 is TGTGCCTGGGCGGACGGGACAGTCAATCAGCCCCAGCATTTT. Translated, it gives CAWADGTVNQPQHF. Looking up the rest from reference TRBV30 and TRBJ1-5 gives the full variable domain: SQTIHQWPATLVQPVGSPLSLECTVEGTSNPNLYWYRQAAGRGLQLLFYSVGIGQISSEVPQNLSASRPQDRQFILSSKKLLLSDSGFYLCAWADGTVNQPQHFGDGTRLSIL.

This chain connects TRBV6-6 to TRBJ1-1; D uncertain. This CDR3 spans 14 amino acids. Germline V lookup: CDR1 MNHNY, CDR2 SVGAGI (reference sequence). Deletions cut 8 bases from V and 0 bases from J, with 13 bases between. CDR3 loop: CASSRTVMNTEAFF. CDR3 nucleotides: TGTGCCAGCTCGCGAACAGTGATGAACACTGAAGCTTTCTTT.

The chain uses TRBV7-8 and TRBJ2-3; 9 positions match TRBD2. This CDR3 spans 17 amino acids. CDR1 is SGHVS and CDR2 is FQNEAQ in the germline V gene. V shed 5 bases and J 0 bases; nucleotides not matched to a gene: 9. In nucleotides, the CDR3 is TGTGCCAGCAGCGGTACACTAGCGGGCGAGAGCACAGATACGCAGTATTTT. Translated: CASSGTLAGESTDTQYF. Full variable domain (remainder filled in from reference TRBV7-8 and TRBJ2-3): GAGVSQSPRYKVAKRGQDVALRCDPISGHVSLFWYQQALGQGPEFLTYFQNEAQLDKSGLPSDRFFAERPEGSVSTLKIQRTQQEDSAVYLCASSGTLAGESTDTQYFGPGTRLTVL.

This clone appeared once. As DNA, the CDR3 is TGTGCCAGCAGTTCACTAGCGGGAGGGCCTGTGAGTACAGATACGCAGTATTTT. This gives the protein CASSSLAGGPVSTDTQYF. The chain uses TRBV28 and TRBJ2-3; 13 bases are shared with TRBD2. Germline V gene lookup returns CDR1 MDHEN and CDR2 SYDVKM. CDR3 size: 18 residues. The J segment lost 3 bases and the V segment lost 4 bases, leaving 10 bases of the junction unmatched.

The chain couples TRBV20-1 to TRBJ1-2, with D perhaps TRBD1 (6 bases). This CDR3 contains 11 residues. The germline V gene has CDR1 DFQATT and CDR2 SNEGSKA (reference sequence). V shed 8 bases and J shed 4 bases, with 11 bases lying between them. CDR3 amino acids: CSPDRGYGYTF. CDR3 DNA sequence: TGCAGTCCGGACAGAGGCTATGGCTACACCTTC.